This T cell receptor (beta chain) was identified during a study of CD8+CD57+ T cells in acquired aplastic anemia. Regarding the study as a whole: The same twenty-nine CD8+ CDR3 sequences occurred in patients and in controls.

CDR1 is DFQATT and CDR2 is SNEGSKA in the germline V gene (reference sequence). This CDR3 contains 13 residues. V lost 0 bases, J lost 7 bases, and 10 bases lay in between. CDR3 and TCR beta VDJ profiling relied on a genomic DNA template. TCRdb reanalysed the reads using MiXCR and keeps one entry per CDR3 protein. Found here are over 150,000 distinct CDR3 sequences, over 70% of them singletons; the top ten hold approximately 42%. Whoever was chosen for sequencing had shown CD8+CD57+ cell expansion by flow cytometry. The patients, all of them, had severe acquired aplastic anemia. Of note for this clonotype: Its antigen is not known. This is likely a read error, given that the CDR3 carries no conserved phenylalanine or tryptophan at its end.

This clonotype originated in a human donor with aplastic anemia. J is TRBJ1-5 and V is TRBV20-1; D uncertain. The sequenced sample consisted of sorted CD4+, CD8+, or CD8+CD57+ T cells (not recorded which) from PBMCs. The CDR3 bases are TGCAGTGCTAGAGATCGGGGTGGGCAGCCCCAGCATCTT. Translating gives CSARDRGGQPQHL.